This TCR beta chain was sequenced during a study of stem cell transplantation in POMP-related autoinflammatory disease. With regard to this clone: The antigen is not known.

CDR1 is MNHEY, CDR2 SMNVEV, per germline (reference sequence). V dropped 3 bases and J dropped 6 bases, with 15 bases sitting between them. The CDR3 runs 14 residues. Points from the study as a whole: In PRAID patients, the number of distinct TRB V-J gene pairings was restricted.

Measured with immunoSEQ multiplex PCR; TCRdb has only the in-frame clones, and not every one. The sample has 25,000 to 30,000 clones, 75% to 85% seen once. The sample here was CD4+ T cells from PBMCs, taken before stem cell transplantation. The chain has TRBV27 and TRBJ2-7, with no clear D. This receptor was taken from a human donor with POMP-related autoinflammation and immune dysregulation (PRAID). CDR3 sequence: CASSFEGIRGEQYF. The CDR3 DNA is TGTGCCAGCAGTTTTGAAGGGATTCGAGGCGAGCAGTACTTC.